These 32 T cell receptor beta chains were sequenced from one sample in a study. TCRdb independently ran MiXCR on the 5' RACE reads; one entry per CDR3 protein. Altogether tens of thousands of distinct CDR3 sequences are present, around 30% being singletons, with the ten largest covering roughly 4%. Sequencing was carried out using memory CD4+ T cells sorted from a lymph node. Subset reported: memory CD4+ T cells, CD4+CD45RO+CD25-. These TCRs come from a female donor with breast cancer.

This clonotype was observed a few times. The chain has TRBV27 and TRBJ2-1; the D gene could be TRBD1 or TRBD2 (5 bases each). The V and J ends lost 5 bases and 3 bases respectively, with 23 bases between them. The CDR3 has 18 residues. Germline V gene data show CDR1 as MNHEY and CDR2 as SMNVEV (reference sequence). CDR3 sequence: CASSLPGPTNSIYNEQFF. The CDR3 DNA is TGTGCCAGCAGTCTCCCGGGACCAACCAACAGTATCTACAATGAGCAGTTCTTC.

This clonotype has more than one count but fewer than ten. The chain joins TRBV7-9 to TRBJ1-1; D is uncertain. Germline loops: CDR1 SEHNR, CDR2 FQNEAQ (reference sequence). The V end was cut by 5 bases, the J end by 5 bases, with 12 bases between. The CDR3 loop spans 13 amino acids. The CDR3 is CASSLNAETEAFF. The CDR3 region has the DNA TGTGCCAGCAGCCTAAACGCGGAGACTGAAGCTTTCTTT.

The rearrangement uses TRBV7-9 and TRBJ2-2, with a tentative D call TRBD2 (7 bases). This CDR3 comprises 16 residues. CDR1 and CDR2 (germline): SEHNR, FQNEAQ (reference sequence). V was clipped by 5 bases and J by 3 bases, with 16 bases between them. The chain's CDR3 is CASSLHGGPHTGELFF. CDR3 DNA: TGTGCCAGCAGCCTTCACGGGGGGCCACACACCGGGGAGCTGTTTTTT.

The chain carries TRBV4-2 and TRBJ2-2; D is possibly TRBD2 (7 bases). With 4 bases removed from V and 5 bases from J, the gap between germline ends came to 20 bases. This CDR3 region has 17 residues. CDR1 is LGHNA and CDR2 is YNFKEQ in the germline V gene. This CDR3 is CASSPPGGGDSTGELFF. CDR3 nucleotides: TGTGCCAGCAGCCCTCCTGGCGGGGGCGATTCGACCGGGGAGCTGTTTTTT.

This clonotype was observed a handful of times. The chain uses TRBV29-1 and TRBJ1-2; D is possibly TRBD1 (5 bases). Between the trimmed V and J ends, which lost 1 base and 4 bases, there was a span of 13 bases. The CDR3 runs to 14 residues. Germline CDR1 and CDR2: SQVTM and ANQGSEA. The CDR3 DNA is TGCAGCGTTGAAGGACGGGACGCTCTCTATGGCTACACCTTC. As protein: CSVEGRDALYGYTF.

In this sample, this clonotype turned up a few times. An end of the junction differs from the germline gene, which may be a read error. The chain recombines TRBV7-3 with TRBJ2-3, with 8 bases aligning to TRBD2. This CDR3 has 15 residues. Germline lookup yields CDR1 SGHTA and CDR2 FQGTGA. DNA for the CDR3: TGCGCCAGCAGCTCCCTGGGACTAGGCACAGATACGCAGTATTTT. Translation: CASSSLGLGTDTQYF.

This clonotype was found a few times. The V and J genes are TRBV29-1 and TRBJ2-1, with 12 bases aligning to TRBD2. Losses at the gene ends were 4 bases for V and 0 bases for J; bases not matched to a gene: 10. Germline V gives CDR1 SQVTM, CDR2 ANQGSEA. The CDR3 totals 18 residues. DNA for the CDR3: TGCAGCGTTGTGGTTTTGACTAGCGGGGGTAGCTCCTACAATGAGCAGTTCTTC. Translated: CSVVVLTSGGSSYNEQFF.

Ten or more counts support this clonotype. The chain is built from TRBV7-3 and TRBJ2-3, with D perhaps matching TRBD2 (6 bases). Germline assignment: CDR1 SGHTA and CDR2 FQGTGA. V dropped 7 bases and J dropped 0 bases, with 17 bases sitting between them. CDR3 length equals 16 residues. CDR3: CASIRREKLSTDTQYF. As DNA, the CDR3 is TGTGCCAGCATCCGGAGGGAAAAGCTAAGCACAGATACGCAGTATTTT.

The J gene is TRBJ2-5, the V gene TRBV7-9, with 7 bases aligning to TRBD1. Trimming removed 5 bases from V and 4 bases from J; junction bases left unmatched: 10. The CDR3 has 15 amino acids. Per the germline V gene, CDR1 is SEHNR and CDR2 is FQNEAQ (reference sequence). This chain's CDR3 is CASSPRLGQPETQYF. The CDR3 DNA reads TGTGCCAGCAGCCCTCGATTGGGACAGCCAGAGACCCAGTACTTC.

This clonotype showed up just a few times. The chain couples TRBV27 to TRBJ2-7; D unresolved. This CDR3 is built from 13 residues. Germline-derived CDR1 and CDR2 are MNHEY and SMNVEV (reference sequence). Trimming took off 3 bases at V and 4 bases at J, with 10 bases between the two ends. This CDR3 is CASSFRYQYEQYF. The CDR3 DNA follows: TGTGCCAGCAGTTTTCGGTATCAATACGAGCAGTACTTC.

The chain links TRBV5-4 to TRBJ2-7, with D perhaps assigned TRBD1 or TRBD2 (5 bases each). The V end was cut by 3 bases, the J end by 0 bases, with 13 bases between. From germline, CDR1 is SGHNT and CDR2 YYREEE (reference sequence). CDR3 size: 15 residues. The CDR3 region has the DNA TGTGCCAGCAGCTCCCTTGGGACGGTCTCCTACGAGCAGTACTTC. Translated: CASSSLGTVSYEQYF.

This clonotype was observed at least ten times. This rearrangement joins TRBV6-1 to TRBJ2-5; D gene ambiguous. Germline lookup yields CDR1 MNHNS and CDR2 SASEGT. The CDR3 is 15 amino acids. V lost 6 bases and J 0 bases, leaving 14 bases between the germline ends. The CDR3 is CASRMTVRYQETQYF. For the CDR3, the DNA is TGTGCCAGCAGAATGACGGTGAGGTACCAAGAGACCCAGTACTTC.

Worth noting for this clonotype: A read error is likely, as this CDR3 ends without the conserved phenylalanine or tryptophan. CDR3: CSTRPDSGGAKTQYL. CDR3 DNA: TGCAGCACCAGACCAGACTCAGGGGGCGCGAAGACCCAGTACCTC. V is TRBV29-1 and J is TRBJ2-5; TRBD1 agrees at 8 bases. The J segment lost 6 bases and the V segment lost 8 bases, leaving 17 bases of the junction unmatched. CDR1 and CDR2 from the germline V gene are SQVTM and ANQGSEA. There are 15 residues in the CDR3.

This clonotype was seen more than once but under ten times. This chain uses TRBV10-2 with TRBJ2-7, with unresolved D. Germline CDR1 is WSHSY and CDR2 is SAAADI. The CDR3 sequence is 11 residues long. Trimming cost V 3 bases and J 3 bases, with 3 bases left between them. This CDR3 reads CASSDRYEQYF. The DNA for the CDR3 is TGCGCCAGCAGTGATCGCTACGAGCAGTACTTC.

Only a few counts were recorded for this clonotype. V and J are TRBV7-9 and TRBJ2-2; D could derive from TRBD1 or TRBD2 (5 bases each). Germline loops: CDR1 SEHNR, CDR2 FQNEAQ (reference sequence). Trimming cost V 5 bases and J 10 bases, with 29 bases left between them. This CDR3 contains 18 residues. The CDR3 DNA reads TGTGCCAGCAGCCCCCCCGTTGTTGGGACCCGGTACGAAGTGGAGCTGTTTTTT. Translated: CASSPPVVGTRYEVELFF.

The chain couples TRBV5-1 to TRBJ2-7, with 13 bases aligning to TRBD2. The length of the CDR3 is 19 residues. The V gene's germline CDR1 is SGHRS and CDR2 YFSETQ. V was clipped by 2 bases and J by 1 base; unmatched bases: 12. The CDR3 coding sequence is TGCGCCAGCAGCTTCTCGACTAGCGGGAGGATATCCCGGTCCTACGAGCAGTACTTC. As protein: CASSFSTSGRISRSYEQYF.

The chain couples TRBV28 to TRBJ1-1, with D perhaps TRBD1 (5 bases). CDR1 MDHEN and CDR2 SYDVKM come from the germline V gene. With 7 bases removed from V and 5 bases from J, the gap between germline ends came to 8 bases. This CDR3 is built from 11 residues. DNA of the CDR3: TGTGCCAGCACCTGGGGGACTGAAGCTTTCTTT. Translation: CASTWGTEAFF.

This clonotype showed up just a few times. The V gene is TRBV28, the J gene TRBJ2-5; TRBD1 matches at 7 bases. J gave up 2 bases and V 5 bases, and 11 bases lay outside the gene matches. The CDR3 length is 16 residues. Looked up from germline, CDR1 is MDHEN and CDR2 is SYDVKM. This chain's CDR3 is CASSPPGTVFQETQYF. The CDR3 nucleotides read TGTGCCAGCAGTCCGCCCGGGACAGTCTTTCAAGAGACCCAGTACTTC.

The chain employs TRBV4-2 and TRBJ2-3, with 8 bases aligning to TRBD2. CDR3 length: 19 amino acids. The ends lost 0 bases at V and 3 bases at J; junction bases unmatched: 14. In germline, CDR1 is LGHNA, CDR2 YNFKEQ. The DNA of the CDR3 is TGTGCCAGCAGCCAAGATAGGAGACAAGCGGGAGCCACAACAGATACGCAGTATTTT. Residues: CASSQDRRQAGATTDTQYF.

The rearrangement joins TRBV5-1 to TRBJ2-2, with TRBD1 as a possible D gene (5 bases). The CDR3 spans 16 residues. Germline assignment: CDR1 SGHRS and CDR2 YFSETQ. V dropped 1 base and J dropped 0 bases, with 10 bases sitting between them. CDR3 in DNA: TGCGCCAGCAGCTTGAGACAGCTGACGAACACCGGGGAGCTGTTTTTT. It translates to CASSLRQLTNTGELFF.

Comment on this clonotype: A read error may account for a junction end that differs from germline. This sequence joins TRBV12-3 or TRBV12-4 and TRBJ1-3; no clear D gene. The CDR3 has 13 residues. Here the CDR3 reads CASSSTTKDTTYF. CDR3 DNA: TGTGCCAGCAGTTCGACAACAAAAGACACCACATATTTT.

The CDR3 sequence: CASSPGSIPGGNQPQHF. The DNA of the CDR3 is TGTGCCAGCTCACCGGGGTCGATTCCTGGTGGCAATCAGCCCCAGCATTTT. The gene calls are TRBV18 and TRBJ1-5; D is unresolved. CDR1 KGHSH and CDR2 LQKENI come from the germline V gene. The V gene lost 3 bases and the J gene lost 2 bases, with 17 bases spanning the gap. The CDR3 consists of 17 residues.

This clonotype showed up just a few times. The rearrangement links TRBV5-1 to TRBJ2-1; the match to TRBD2 covers 7 bases. CDR1 SGHRS and CDR2 YFSETQ come from the germline V gene. The CDR3 loop spans 15 amino acids. Trimming took 1 base from V and 6 from J; bases not matched to a gene: 7. CDR3 protein: CASSLLSGGFNEQFF. CDR3 nucleotides: TGCGCCAGCAGCTTGTTGTCGGGAGGATTCAATGAGCAGTTCTTC.

This clonotype was counted at least ten times. The chain has TRBV6-5 and TRBJ1-1; D is ambiguous. V lost 8 bases, J lost 0 bases, and 10 bases lay in between. This CDR3 spans 13 amino acids. Per germline, CDR1 MNHEY and CDR2 SVGAGI. CDR3 DNA: TGTGCCAGCGTGGCCGGGTTGAACACTGAAGCTTTCTTT. Translation gives CASVAGLNTEAFF.

This clonotype occurred a few times. CDR3 nucleotide sequence: TGTGCCAGCAGTTATAGGAGCAATCAGCCCCAGCATTTT. This gives the protein CASSYRSNQPQHF. The rearrangement links TRBV6-5 to TRBJ1-5; no clear D. Germline V gene lookup returns CDR1 MNHEY and CDR2 SVGAGI. Trimming cost V 3 bases and J 1 base, with 4 bases left between them. The CDR3 length is 13 residues.

The rearrangement joins TRBV20-1 to TRBJ1-2; 10 bases match TRBD1. CDR3 length: 16 amino acids. Germline loops: CDR1 DFQATT, CDR2 SNEGSKA (reference sequence). Trimming at V came to 1 base and at J to 0 bases, leaving 5 bases not matched to a gene. In DNA, the CDR3 is TGCAGTGCTAGAGTGGGACAGGGGCAGGCTAACTATGGCTACACCTTC. Translating gives CSARVGQGQANYGYTF.

The chain is built from TRBV28 and TRBJ2-3; a possible D gene is TRBD2 (5 bases). The CDR3 has 14 amino acids. Per the germline V gene, CDR1 is MDHEN and CDR2 is SYDVKM. The germline V and J ends were trimmed by 3 bases and 1 base, with 8 bases remaining between them. The CDR3 spells CASSLGSGTDTQYF. DNA of the CDR3: TGTGCCAGCAGTTTGGGTAGCGGCACAGATACGCAGTATTTT.

This clonotype was counted only a few times. The CDR3 reads CATSDTRGLVEQFF. Written as DNA, the CDR3 is TGTGCCACCAGTGATACGCGGGGGCTAGTTGAGCAGTTCTTC. The rearrangement links TRBV24-1 to TRBJ2-1, with D possibly being TRBD2 (7 bases). CDR3 size: 14 residues. The ends were cut back, 3 bases at V and 9 bases at J, with 14 bases in the middle. Per the germline V gene, CDR1 is KGHDR and CDR2 is SFDVKD.

There are a few counts of this clonotype. The V gene is TRBV10-3, the J gene TRBJ2-7; TRBD1 aligns across 7 bases. The CDR3 covers 15 residues. V gave up 6 bases and J gave up 2 bases; unmatched junction bases: 10. The V gene's germline CDR1 is ENHRY and CDR2 SYGVKD. CDR3 amino acids: CAIRRQGPTPYEQYF. The CDR3 DNA reads as TGTGCCATCAGGAGACAGGGCCCGACTCCCTACGAGCAGTACTTC.

This chain links TRBV5-1 with TRBJ2-2, with 9 nucleotides matching TRBD2. The trim removed 0 bases at V and 7 bases at J, leaving 7 bases unmatched. The CDR3 runs to 16 residues. Germline CDR1 and CDR2: SGHRS and YFSETQ. The CDR3 here is CASSLALAGVDGELFF. The CDR3 DNA reads as TGCGCCAGCAGCTTGGCTTTAGCGGGAGTGGACGGGGAGCTGTTTTTT.

This clonotype was seen only a few times. J is TRBJ1-1 and V is TRBV12-3 or TRBV12-4, with a possible D match to TRBD1 (5 bases). The CDR3 contains 13 residues. Trimming took 5 bases from V and 4 from J, leaving 11 bases between them. As DNA, the CDR3 is TGTGCCAGCAGTATACAGGTCGGCACTGAAGCTTTCTTT. As protein: CASSIQVGTEAFF.

J is TRBJ1-1 and V is TRBV11-2, with a weak D call TRBD1 (6 bases). The CDR3 sequence is 13 residues long. Between the trimmed V and J ends, which lost 4 bases and 4 bases, there was a span of 10 bases. The V gene's germline CDR1 is SGHAT and CDR2 FQNNGV. CDR3: CASSWGASTEAFF. CDR3 bases: TGTGCCAGCAGCTGGGGGGCTAGCACTGAAGCTTTCTTT.